This T cell receptor (beta chain) was sequenced for a study of response to subunit inactivated influenza vaccine. Whole-study findings and limits: Each seasonal influenza vaccination recruits few new T cells, the authors suggested.

TCRdb independently ran MiXCR on the RT-PCR reads; one entry per CDR3 protein. The table records about 520,000 distinct CDR3 sequences, 25% of them present only once. The germline gives CDR1 MNHNY, CDR2 SVGAGI (reference sequence). The CDR3 runs 11 residues. Trimming took 4 bases from V and 16 from J, leaving 11 bases between them. In its sample, this clonotype was seen a few times. Its antigen remains unidentified. Sequenced material: CD4+ T cells sorted from PBMCs, taken about 5 days after vaccination. The genes are TRBV6-6 and TRBJ1-6, with D perhaps TRBD1 (5 bases). The clonotype originates from a man aged 45 to 65 who received an inactivated influenza vaccine. The CDR3 sequence is CASSLDNELHF. The CDR3 DNA is TGTGCCAGCAGTTTGGACAACGAACTCCACTTT.